A single sample is the source of the 10 T cell receptor beta chains below, sequenced in a study of radiation and T cells in renal cell carcinoma. Treatment noted: 15 Gy SBRT to primary tumor, nephrectomy 4 weeks later. Sequenced by immunoSEQ multiplex PCR; TCRdb stores in-frame clones only, minus some. The table lists some 10,000 clones, roughly 60% of them singletons, with about 17% in the top ten. This material consisted of tumor tissue, taken from a patient whose treatment included radiotherapy and nephrectomy. These receptors were collected from a woman between 45 and 65 years old with renal cell carcinoma.

This chain joins TRBV10-2 and TRBJ1-5; 9 nucleotides match TRBD1. V was pared by 5 bases and J by 5 bases, with 13 bases of the junction left unmatched. This CDR3 comprises 17 residues. CDR1 WSHSY and CDR2 SAAADI come from the germline V gene. CDR3 protein: CASSPGFGQGRDQPQHF. The DNA for the CDR3 is TGCGCCAGCAGTCCGGGGTTCGGACAGGGGCGAGATCAGCCCCAGCATTTT.

CDR3 bases: TGTGCCAGCAGCCAAGGTCGGGGGATCTGGGAGCAGTACTTC. Translated: CASSQGRGIWEQYF. The V call is TRBV14, the J call TRBJ2-7, with D perhaps matching TRBD2 (6 bases). Between the trimmed V and J ends, which lost 1 base and 7 bases, there was a span of 14 bases. Germline CDR1 is SGHDN and CDR2 is FVKESK. The CDR3 contains 14 residues.

V usage is TRBV6-5 and J usage is TRBJ2-7, with 8 bases aligning to TRBD2. V shed 0 bases and J 2 bases; nucleotides not matched to a gene: 0. The CDR3 extends over 14 amino acids. The germline V gene encodes CDR1 MNHEY and CDR2 SVGAGI. The chain's CDR3 is CASSYSTSAYEQYF. CDR3 bases: TGTGCCAGCAGTTACTCGACTAGCGCCTACGAGCAGTACTTC.

Here the CDR3 DNA reads TGTGCCAGCAGCGGCGGAATGCTCACCGGGACAGGGAACGAGCAGTACTTC. Translating gives CASSGGMLTGTGNEQYF. The rearrangement joins TRBV5-6 to TRBJ2-7; 9 bases fit TRBD1. The germline CDR1 and CDR2 sequences are SGHDT and YYEEEE. There are 17 residues in the CDR3. V shed 4 bases, J shed 5 bases, and the junction held 16 bases outside the gene matches.

This chain uses TRBV18 with TRBJ2-3; TRBD1 might be the D (5 bases). This CDR3 has 14 amino acids. The ends were cut back, 2 bases at V and 3 bases at J, with 9 bases in the middle. Germline V gives CDR1 KGHSH, CDR2 LQKENI. The CDR3 loop is CASSPGAVTDTQYF. The CDR3 nucleotides read TGTGCCAGCTCACCAGGGGCGGTTACAGATACGCAGTATTTT.

The chain has TRBV5-1 and TRBJ2-5; D tentatively fits TRBD1 or TRBD2 (5 bases each). This CDR3 contains 14 residues. Trimming pared 3 bases from V and 1 base from J, leaving 10 bases between. The V gene's germline CDR1 is SGHRS and CDR2 YFSETQ. The CDR3 loop is CASSWRGGQETQYF. The CDR3 DNA reads as TGCGCCAGCAGCTGGCGTGGGGGCCAAGAGACCCAGTACTTC.

The V gene is TRBV28, the J gene TRBJ2-3; weak D call: TRBD2 (7 bases). The CDR3 covers 19 residues. V shed 7 bases and J shed 2 bases, with 28 bases lying between them. CDR1 and CDR2 (germline): MDHEN, SYDVKM. CDR3 in DNA: TGTGCCAGCACTACGGCGGGGGCCCCAATTCTAATTACCACAGATACGCAGTATTTT. This translates into CASTTAGAPILITTDTQYF.

The rearrangement uses TRBV10-3 and TRBJ2-4, with D possibly TRBD1 on 7 matching bases. Trimming cost V 2 bases and J 1 base, with 12 bases left between them. The CDR3 is 16 residues long. Looked up from germline, CDR1 is ENHRY and CDR2 is SYGVKD. The DNA of the CDR3 is TGTGCCATCAGTGAGCAGGGGGGACCGGCCAAAAACATTCAGTACTTC. It codes for CAISEQGGPAKNIQYF.

V usage is TRBV5-6 and J usage is TRBJ2-3; D not resolved. Germline V CDR1 and CDR2: SGHDT, YYEEEE. Trimming took off 0 bases at V and 2 bases at J, with 13 bases between the two ends. The CDR3 extends over 16 amino acids. CDR3 DNA: TGTGCCAGCAGCTTGGAAGGGTCAGGATTCACAGATACGCAGTATTTT. The encoded protein is CASSLEGSGFTDTQYF.

The V call is TRBV11-2, the J call TRBJ2-5; D perhaps matches TRBD1 (6 bases). Trimming shortened V by 2 bases and J by 5 bases, and 21 bases separated the two germline ends. The germline V gene has CDR1 SGHAT and CDR2 FQNNGV. This CDR3 contains 17 residues. The CDR3 is CASSLNADRSDRETQYF. CDR3 coding DNA: TGTGCCAGCAGCTTAAACGCGGACAGATCTGACCGGGAGACCCAGTACTTC.